What follows are 18 T cell receptor beta chains derived from one specimen sequenced in a study of T cell clusters in autoimmune cytopenias. Multiplex touch-down PCR amplified TRB using TRB-A and TRB-B pools in one tube. TCRdb processed the multiplex PCR reads again and assigns one entry to each CDR3 protein, with no DNA. The listing contains some 4,600 distinct CDR3 sequences. Each sample's input was 250 ng genomic DNA, 35,000 to 40,000 genome equivalents. The same data also went into a second study, on T cell repertoires in aging, cancer and after chemotherapy.

Source material: peripheral blood. The receptors here all came from a human donor in good health.

The rearrangement links TRBV18 to TRBJ2-7; TCRdb's D call of TRBD2 is untestable without DNA. This CDR3 has 16 amino acids. In germline, CDR1 is KGHSH, CDR2 LQKENI. CDR3 protein: CASSPYGLAGGYEQYF.

According to its frequency, this clonotype is medium-sized. This chain uses TRBV15 with TRBJ1-2. The CDR3 runs 16 residues. Germline CDR1 LNHNV, CDR2 YYDKDF (reference sequence). The CDR3 spells CATSRDVPVANYGYTF. Drawing the rest from reference TRBV15 and TRBJ1-2, the complete variable domain is DAMVIQNPRYQVTQFGKPVTLSCSQTLNHNVMYWYQQKSSQAPKLLFHYYDKDFNNEADTPDNFQSRRPNTSFCFLDIRSPGLGDTAMYLCATSRDVPVANYGYTFGSGTRLTVV.

This rearrangement joins TRBV13 to TRBJ1-5; the D call of TRBD1 rests on TCRdb alone, since no DNA is present to check it. CDR1 and CDR2 from the germline V gene are PRHDT and FYEKMQ (reference sequence). The CDR3 is 15 residues long. The CDR3 reads CASSSRQGLNQPQHF. Full variable domain (remainder filled in from reference TRBV13 and TRBJ1-5): AAGVIQSPRHLIKEKRETATLKCYPIPRHDTVYWYQQGPGQDPQFLISFYEKMQSDKGSIPDRFSAQQFSDYHSELNMSSLELGDSALYFCASSSRQGLNQPQHFGDGTRLSIL.

The chain employs TRBV12-3 or TRBV12-4 and TRBJ2-1. There are 15 residues in the CDR3. CDR3: CASSPDRSSYNEQFF.

V gene TRBV7-2 combines with J gene TRBJ2-7; TCRdb's D gene call, TRBD2, goes unchecked for lack of DNA. The CDR3 is 14 residues long. Germline CDR1 is SGHTA and CDR2 is FQGNSA. The CDR3: CASSSGLARYEQYF.

V and J are TRBV19 and TRBJ1-1; TCRdb proposes TRBD1, but this gene call is untestable without DNA. The CDR3 has 14 residues. Looked up from germline, CDR1 is LNHDA and CDR2 is SQIVND (reference sequence). This CDR3 reads CASSHDRQNTEAFF.

This chain links TRBV27 with TRBJ2-4; TCRdb lists TRBD1, though no DNA is available to test this call. The CDR3 runs 15 residues. Germline V gene lookup returns CDR1 MNHEY and CDR2 SMNVEV (reference sequence). CDR3: CASSWDRGAKNIQYF.

J is TRBJ2-2 and V is TRBV6-5; no DNA is available, so the TRBD1 call from TCRdb remains unchecked. Germline V lookup: CDR1 MNHEY, CDR2 SVGAGI. The CDR3 totals 13 residues. CDR3 in amino acids: CASNTQGRRELFF.

The rearrangement links TRBV12-3 or TRBV12-4 to TRBJ2-1. The CDR3 is made up of 15 amino acids. CDR3 sequence reads: CASSFGISSYNEQFF.

The chain joins TRBV20-1 to TRBJ1-1; the D call from TCRdb, TRBD1, cannot be confirmed without DNA. The germline V gene encodes CDR1 DFQATT and CDR2 SNEGSKA (reference sequence). The CDR3 loop spans 13 amino acids. The chain's CDR3 is CRGTGTMNTEAFF.

This chain joins TRBV27 and TRBJ1-6; there is no DNA to check the TCRdb D call of TRBD1. The germline V gene has CDR1 MNHEY and CDR2 SMNVEV (reference sequence). The CDR3 contains 20 residues. The CDR3 reads CASSYSSRGRIPPNSSPLHF.

J is TRBJ2-3 and V is TRBV19; without DNA, the TCRdb call of TRBD1 cannot be checked. The CDR3 spans 15 residues. The germline V gene has CDR1 LNHDA and CDR2 SQIVND (reference sequence). CDR3: CASSISGGSTDTQYF.

This clonotype shows up as medium-sized by frequency. This chain connects TRBV15 to TRBJ2-3; TCRdb lists TRBD1, though no DNA is available to test this call. CDR1 and CDR2 (germline): LNHNV, YYDKDF (reference sequence). The CDR3 runs 16 residues. CDR3 amino acids: CATSRSGGQRTDTQYF.

This chain joins TRBV18 and TRBJ2-7; TCRdb designates TRBD2, a call that cannot be tested without DNA. The CDR3 has 16 residues. Germline-derived CDR1 and CDR2 are KGHSH and LQKENI. The CDR3 sequence: CASSPTSGRSTYEQYF.

The chain joins TRBV18 to TRBJ2-7; the D gene TCRdb calls, TRBD2, cannot be checked with no DNA. CDR1 and CDR2 (germline): KGHSH, LQKENI. This CDR3 region has 15 residues. The CDR3 protein is CASSSGREKGYEQYF.

This chain connects TRBV5-6 to TRBJ2-5. This CDR3 spans 15 amino acids. Per germline, CDR1 SGHDT and CDR2 YYEEEE. CDR3 sequence: CASSLVAGYQETQYF.

The rearrangement joins TRBV12-3 or TRBV12-4 to TRBJ2-1; no DNA is available, so the TRBD2 call from TCRdb remains unchecked. The CDR3 runs 16 residues. The CDR3 here is CASSLEASGFYNEQFF.

This clonotype is medium-sized by frequency. J is TRBJ1-6 and V is TRBV11-1. Germline V gene sequence: CDR1 SGHAT, CDR2 FQDESV (reference sequence). The CDR3 consists of 13 residues. CDR3 amino acids: CASSLASNSPLHF.